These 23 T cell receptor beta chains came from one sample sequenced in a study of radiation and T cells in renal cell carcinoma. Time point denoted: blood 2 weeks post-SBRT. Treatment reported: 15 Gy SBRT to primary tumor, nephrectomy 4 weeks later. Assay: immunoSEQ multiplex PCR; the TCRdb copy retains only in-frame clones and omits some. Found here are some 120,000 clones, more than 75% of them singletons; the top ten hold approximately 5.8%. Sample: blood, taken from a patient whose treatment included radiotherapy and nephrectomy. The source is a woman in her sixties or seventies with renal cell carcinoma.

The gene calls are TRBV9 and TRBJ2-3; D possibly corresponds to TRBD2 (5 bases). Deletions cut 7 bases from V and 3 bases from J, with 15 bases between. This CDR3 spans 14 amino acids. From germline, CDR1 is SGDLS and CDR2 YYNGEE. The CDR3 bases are TGTGCCAGCGCCTCACTAGGGTTGACAGATACGCAGTATTTT. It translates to CASASLGLTDTQYF. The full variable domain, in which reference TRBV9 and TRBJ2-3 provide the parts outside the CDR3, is DSGVTQTPKHLITATGQRVTLRCSPRSGDLSVYWYQQSLDQGLQFLIQYYNGEERAKGNILERFSAQQFPDLHSELNLSSLELGDSALYFCASASLGLTDTQYFGPGTRLTVL.

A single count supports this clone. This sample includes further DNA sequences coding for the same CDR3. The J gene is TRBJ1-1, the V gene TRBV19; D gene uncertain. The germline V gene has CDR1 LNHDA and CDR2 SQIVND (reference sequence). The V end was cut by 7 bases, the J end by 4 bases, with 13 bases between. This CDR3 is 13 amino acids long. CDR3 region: CASNEGKGTEAFF. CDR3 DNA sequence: TGTGCCAGTAACGAGGGAAAAGGCACTGAAGCTTTCTTT.

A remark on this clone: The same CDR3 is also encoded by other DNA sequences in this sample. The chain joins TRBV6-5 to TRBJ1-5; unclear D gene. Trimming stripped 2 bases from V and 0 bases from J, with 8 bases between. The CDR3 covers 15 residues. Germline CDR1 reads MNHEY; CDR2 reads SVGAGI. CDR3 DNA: TGTGCCAGCAGTTACGGGCAGAATAGCAATCAGCCCCAGCATTTT. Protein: CASSYGQNSNQPQHF.

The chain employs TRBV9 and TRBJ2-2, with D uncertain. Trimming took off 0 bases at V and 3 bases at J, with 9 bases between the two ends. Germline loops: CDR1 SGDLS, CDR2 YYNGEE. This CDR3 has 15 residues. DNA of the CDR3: TGTGCCAGCAGCGTAGTGGGGAAGCACACCGGGGAGCTGTTTTTT. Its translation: CASSVVGKHTGELFF.

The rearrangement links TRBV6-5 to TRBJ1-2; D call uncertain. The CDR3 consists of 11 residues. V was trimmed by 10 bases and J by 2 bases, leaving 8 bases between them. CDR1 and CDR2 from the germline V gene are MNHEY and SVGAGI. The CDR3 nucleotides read TGTGCCACGGGGTTAAACTATGGCTACACCTTC. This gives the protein CATGLNYGYTF.

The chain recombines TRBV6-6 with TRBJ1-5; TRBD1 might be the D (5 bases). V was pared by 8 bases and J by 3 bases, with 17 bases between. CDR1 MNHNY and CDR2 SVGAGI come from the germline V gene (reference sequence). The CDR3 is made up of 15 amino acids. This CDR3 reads CASGGDFLTNQPQHF. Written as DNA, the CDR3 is TGTGCCAGCGGGGGGGATTTCCTTACCAATCAGCCCCAGCATTTT.

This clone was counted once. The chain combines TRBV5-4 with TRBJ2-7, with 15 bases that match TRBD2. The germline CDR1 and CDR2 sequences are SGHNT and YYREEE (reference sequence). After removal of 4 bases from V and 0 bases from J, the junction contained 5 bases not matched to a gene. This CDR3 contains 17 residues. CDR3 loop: CASSGGLAGGFSYEQYF. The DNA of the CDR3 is TGTGCCAGCAGCGGGGGACTAGCGGGGGGCTTCTCCTACGAGCAGTACTTC.

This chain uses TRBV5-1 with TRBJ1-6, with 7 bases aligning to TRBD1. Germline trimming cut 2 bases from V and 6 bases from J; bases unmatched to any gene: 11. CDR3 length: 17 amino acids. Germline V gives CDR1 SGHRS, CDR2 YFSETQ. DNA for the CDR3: TGCGCCAGCAGCTTCTATCCTGGGACAGTACCTAATTCACCCCTCCACTTT. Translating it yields CASSFYPGTVPNSPLHF.

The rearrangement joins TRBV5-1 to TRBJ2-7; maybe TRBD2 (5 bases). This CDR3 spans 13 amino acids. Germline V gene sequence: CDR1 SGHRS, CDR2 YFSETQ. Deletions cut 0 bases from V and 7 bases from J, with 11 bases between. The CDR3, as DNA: TGCGCCAGCAGCTTGGTTTTCGGGGAAGAGCAGTACTTC. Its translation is CASSLVFGEEQYF. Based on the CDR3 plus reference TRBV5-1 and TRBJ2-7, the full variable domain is KAGVTQTPRYLIKTRGQQVTLSCSPISGHRSVSWYQQTPGQGLQFLFEYFSETQRNKGNFPGRFSGRQFSNSRSEMNVSTLELGDSALYLCASSLVFGEEQYFGPGTRLTVT.

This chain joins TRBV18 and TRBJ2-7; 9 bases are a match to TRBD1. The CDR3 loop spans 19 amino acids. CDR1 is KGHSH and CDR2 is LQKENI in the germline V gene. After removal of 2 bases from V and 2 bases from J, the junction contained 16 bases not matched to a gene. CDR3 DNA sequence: TGTGCCAGCTCACCAATCGGACAGGGGCGTTCTCTCGTTCCCTACGAGCAGTACTTC. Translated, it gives CASSPIGQGRSLVPYEQYF.

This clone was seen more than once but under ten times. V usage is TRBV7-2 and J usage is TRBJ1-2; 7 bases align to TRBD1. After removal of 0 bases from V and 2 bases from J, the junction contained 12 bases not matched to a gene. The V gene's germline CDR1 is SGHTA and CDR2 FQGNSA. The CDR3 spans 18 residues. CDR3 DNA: TGTGCCAGCAGCTTAGCACAGACAGGGAACGGCTTCAACTATGGCTACACCTTC. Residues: CASSLAQTGNGFNYGYTF.

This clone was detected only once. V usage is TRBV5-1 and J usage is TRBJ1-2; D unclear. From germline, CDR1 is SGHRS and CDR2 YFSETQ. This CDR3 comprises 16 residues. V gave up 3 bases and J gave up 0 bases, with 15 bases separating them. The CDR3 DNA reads TGCGCCAGCAGCTCCAGGCTACAGAGGACTAACTATGGCTACACCTTC. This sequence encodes CASSSRLQRTNYGYTF.

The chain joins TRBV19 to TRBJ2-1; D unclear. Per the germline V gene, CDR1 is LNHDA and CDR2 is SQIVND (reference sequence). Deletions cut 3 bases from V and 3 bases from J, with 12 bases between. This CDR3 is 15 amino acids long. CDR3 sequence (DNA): TGTGCCAGTAGTATCGTCCGCAGGCGCTACAATGAGCAGTTCTTC. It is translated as CASSIVRRRYNEQFF.

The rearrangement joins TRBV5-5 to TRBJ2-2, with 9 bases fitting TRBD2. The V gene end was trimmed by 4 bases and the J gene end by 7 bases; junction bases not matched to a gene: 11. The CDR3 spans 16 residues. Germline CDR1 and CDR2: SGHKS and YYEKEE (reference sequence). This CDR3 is CASSPLAGPDIGELFF. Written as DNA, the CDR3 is TGTGCCAGCAGCCCCCTAGCGGGGCCGGATATCGGGGAGCTGTTTTTT.

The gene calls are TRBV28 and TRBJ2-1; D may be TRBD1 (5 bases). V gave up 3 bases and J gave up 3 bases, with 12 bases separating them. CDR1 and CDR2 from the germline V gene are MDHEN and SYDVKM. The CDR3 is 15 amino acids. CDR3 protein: CASSLPDKGYNEQFF. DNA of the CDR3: TGTGCCAGCAGTTTGCCGGACAAAGGCTACAATGAGCAGTTCTTC.

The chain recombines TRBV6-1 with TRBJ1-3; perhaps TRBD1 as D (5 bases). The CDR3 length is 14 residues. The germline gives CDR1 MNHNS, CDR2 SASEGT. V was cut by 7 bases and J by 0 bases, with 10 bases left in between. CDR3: CASIAGSSGNTIYF. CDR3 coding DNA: TGTGCCAGCATTGCAGGGAGCTCTGGAAACACCATATATTTT.

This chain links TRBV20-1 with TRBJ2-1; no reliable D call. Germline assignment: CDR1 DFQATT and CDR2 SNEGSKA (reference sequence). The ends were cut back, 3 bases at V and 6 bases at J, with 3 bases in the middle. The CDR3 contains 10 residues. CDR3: CSASRNEQFF. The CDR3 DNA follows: TGCAGTGCTAGCCGCAATGAGCAGTTCTTC.

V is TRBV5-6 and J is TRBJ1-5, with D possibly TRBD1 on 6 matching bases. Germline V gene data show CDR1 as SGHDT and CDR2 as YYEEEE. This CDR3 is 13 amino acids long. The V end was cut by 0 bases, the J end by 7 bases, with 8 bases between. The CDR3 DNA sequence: TGTGCCAGCAGCTTGGCAGGGGAACAGCCCCAGCATTTT. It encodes CASSLAGEQPQHF. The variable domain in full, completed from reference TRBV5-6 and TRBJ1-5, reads DAGVTQSPTHLIKTRGQQVTLRCSPKSGHDTVSWYQQALGQGPQFIFQYYEEEERQRGNFPDRFSGHQFPNYSSELNVNALLLGDSALYLCASSLAGEQPQHFGDGTRLSIL.

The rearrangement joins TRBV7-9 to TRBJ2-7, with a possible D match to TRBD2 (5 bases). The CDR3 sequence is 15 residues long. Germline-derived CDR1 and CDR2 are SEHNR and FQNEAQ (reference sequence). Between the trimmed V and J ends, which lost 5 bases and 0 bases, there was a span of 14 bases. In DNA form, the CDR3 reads TGTGCCAGCAGCCCTCCGTTAGCGCTCTCCTACGAGCAGTACTTC. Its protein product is CASSPPLALSYEQYF.

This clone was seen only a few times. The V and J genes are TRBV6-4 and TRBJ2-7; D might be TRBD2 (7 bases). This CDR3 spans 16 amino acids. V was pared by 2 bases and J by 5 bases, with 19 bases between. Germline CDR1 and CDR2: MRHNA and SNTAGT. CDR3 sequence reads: CASSDPRGGKFNEQYF. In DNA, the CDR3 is TGTGCCAGCAGTGACCCCAGGGGAGGGAAGTTTAACGAGCAGTACTTC.

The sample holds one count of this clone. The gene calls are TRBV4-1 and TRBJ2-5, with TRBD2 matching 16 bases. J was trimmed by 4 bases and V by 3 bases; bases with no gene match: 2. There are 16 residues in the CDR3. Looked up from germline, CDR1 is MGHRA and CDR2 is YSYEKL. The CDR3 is CASSHGTSGGAETQYF. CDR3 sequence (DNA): TGCGCCAGCAGCCACGGGACTAGCGGGGGGGCAGAGACCCAGTACTTC.

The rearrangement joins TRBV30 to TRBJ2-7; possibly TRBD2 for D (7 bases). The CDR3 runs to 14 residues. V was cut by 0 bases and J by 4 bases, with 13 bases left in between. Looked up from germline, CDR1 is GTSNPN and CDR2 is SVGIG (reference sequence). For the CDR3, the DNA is TGTGCCTGGAGTGTGTCCAGGGGAGGGTACGAGCAGTACTTC. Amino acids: CAWSVSRGGYEQYF. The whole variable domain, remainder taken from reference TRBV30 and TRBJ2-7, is SQTIHQWPATLVQPVGSPLSLECTVEGTSNPNLYWYRQAAGRGLQLLFYSVGIGQISSEVPQNLSASRPQDRQFILSSKKLLLSDSGFYLCAWSVSRGGYEQYFGPGTRLTVT.

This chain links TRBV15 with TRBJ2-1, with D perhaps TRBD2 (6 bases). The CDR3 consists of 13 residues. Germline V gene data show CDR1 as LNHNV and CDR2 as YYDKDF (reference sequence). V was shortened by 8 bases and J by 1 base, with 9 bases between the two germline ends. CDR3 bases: TGTGCCACCGCACGGGGGTCCTACAATGAGCAGTTCTTC. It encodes CATARGSYNEQFF.